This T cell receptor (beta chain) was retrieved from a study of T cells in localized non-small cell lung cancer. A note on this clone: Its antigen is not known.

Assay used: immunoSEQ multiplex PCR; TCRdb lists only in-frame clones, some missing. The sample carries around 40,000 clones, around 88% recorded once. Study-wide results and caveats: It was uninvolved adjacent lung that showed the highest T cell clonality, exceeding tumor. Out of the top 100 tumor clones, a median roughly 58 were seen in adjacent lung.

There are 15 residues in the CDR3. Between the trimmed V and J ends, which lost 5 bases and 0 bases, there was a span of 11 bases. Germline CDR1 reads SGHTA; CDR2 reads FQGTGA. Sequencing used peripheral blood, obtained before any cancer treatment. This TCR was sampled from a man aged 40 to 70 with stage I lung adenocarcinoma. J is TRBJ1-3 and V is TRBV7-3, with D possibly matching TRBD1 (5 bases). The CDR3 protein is CASSRGARSGNTIYF. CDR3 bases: TGTGCCAGCAGCCGAGGGGCTCGCTCTGGAAACACCATATATTTT.